The T cell receptor beta chain under discussion was sequenced for a study of T cell responses to AZD1222 COVID-19 vaccine. Study conclusions and caveats: Just five to seven AZD1222 recipients tested seropositive at baseline.

Clones were sequenced by immunoSEQ multiplex PCR, and TCRdb holds only the in-frame ones, with some missing. The profile shows 200,000 or so clones, 85% to 95% of them singletons. CDR1 is GTSNPN, CDR2 SVGIG, per germline (reference sequence). J was trimmed by 4 bases and V by 4 bases; bases with no gene match: 11. The CDR3 covers 15 residues. Remarks on this clone: Its target is unknown.

The chain joins TRBV30 to TRBJ2-3; 7 positions agree with TRBD1. The specimen comprised peripheral blood, sampled on day 0 of AZD1222 vaccination. The TCR originated in an adult in good health. The CDR3 coding sequence is TGTGCCTGGACCCTAAAGGGGGCAATCCCAGATACGCAGTATTTT. This gives the protein CAWTLKGAIPDTQYF.